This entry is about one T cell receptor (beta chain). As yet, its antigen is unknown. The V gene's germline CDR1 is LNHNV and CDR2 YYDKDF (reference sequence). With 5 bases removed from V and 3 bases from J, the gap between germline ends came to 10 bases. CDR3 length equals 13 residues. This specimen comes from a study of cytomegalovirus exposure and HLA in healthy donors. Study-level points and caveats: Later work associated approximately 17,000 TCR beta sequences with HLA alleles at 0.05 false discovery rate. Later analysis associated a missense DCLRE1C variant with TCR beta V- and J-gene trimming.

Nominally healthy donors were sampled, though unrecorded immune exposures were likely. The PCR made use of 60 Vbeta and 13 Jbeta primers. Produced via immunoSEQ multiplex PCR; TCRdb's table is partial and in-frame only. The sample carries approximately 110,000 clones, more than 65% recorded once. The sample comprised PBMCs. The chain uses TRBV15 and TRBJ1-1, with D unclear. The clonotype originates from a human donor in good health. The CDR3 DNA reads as TGTGCCACCAGCCTAAAAATAGACACTGAAGCTTTCTTT. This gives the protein CATSLKIDTEAFF.